The 28 T cell receptor beta chains presented below share a single source sample, sequenced in a study of blood T cell repertoires in COVID-19 (dated by TCRdb to about 2020). The library was generated by the immunoSEQ multiplex PCR assay. The clones in this table, taken by TCRdb from immuneACCESS, are in-frame only. Not every clone is retained; where verified, under half of the shortfall comes from an unresolved V gene, and the cause of the rest is unknown. A total of about 140,000 clones appear in this sample, roughly four fifths of them only once. The leading ten clones occupy 4% of the sample. The sequenced sample was peripheral blood. The receptors shown here come from a woman of 80 years or more with acute or convalescent COVID-19.

DNA of the CDR3: TGTGCCACCAGCAGAGGTCAGAAAGGAAACACCATATATTTT. It codes for CATSRGQKGNTIYF. The chain carries TRBV15 and TRBJ1-3; D remains unclear. V lost 1 base, J lost 4 bases, and 8 bases lay in between. Germline loops: CDR1 LNHNV, CDR2 YYDKDF (reference sequence). CDR3 length: 14 residues.

The CDR3 region is CAWSPRADGYTF. DNA of the CDR3: TGTGCCTGGAGTCCCAGGGCGGATGGCTACACCTTC. The rearrangement joins TRBV30 to TRBJ1-2; D might be TRBD1 (5 bases). The V end was cut by 2 bases, the J end by 6 bases, with 10 bases between. Germline V gives CDR1 GTSNPN, CDR2 SVGIG (reference sequence). This CDR3 contains 12 residues.

The rearrangement joins TRBV7-3 to TRBJ2-3; 11 bases agree with TRBD2. Unmatched junction bases numbered 2, after V lost 2 bases and J lost 1 base. The V gene's germline CDR1 is SGHTA and CDR2 FQGTGA. There are 16 residues in the CDR3. The CDR3 nucleotides are TGTGCCAGCAGCTTAGGGACTAGCGGTCGCACAGATACGCAGTATTTT. Amino acids: CASSLGTSGRTDTQYF. Together with reference TRBV7-3 and TRBJ2-3, the CDR3 gives the full variable domain: GAGVSQTPSNKVTEKGKYVELRCDPISGHTALYWYRQSLGQGPEFLIYFQGTGAADDSGLPNDRFFAVRPEGSVSTLKIQRTERGDSAVYLCASSLGTSGRTDTQYFGPGTRLTVL.

This chain connects TRBV24-1 to TRBJ2-2; D ambiguous. The CDR3 spans 15 residues. The germline V and J ends were trimmed by 0 bases and 2 bases, with 6 bases remaining between them. Germline V gene sequence: CDR1 KGHDR, CDR2 SFDVKD. The CDR3 loop reads CATSDLQENTGELFF. CDR3 in DNA: TGTGCCACCAGTGATTTGCAGGAAAACACCGGGGAGCTGTTTTTT.

The J gene is TRBJ1-2, the V gene TRBV6-6; a weak D match, TRBD1 (5 bases). Trimming removed 6 bases from V and 4 bases from J, with 15 bases in between. CDR1 is MNHNY, CDR2 SVGAGI, per germline (reference sequence). The CDR3 spans 14 residues. CDR3 residues: CASSPRGTLYGYTF. As DNA, the CDR3 is TGTGCCAGCAGCCCGCGGGGGACCCTCTATGGCTACACCTTC.

About this clone: The junction shows a germline mismatch at one end, possibly a read error. The V call is TRBV6-5, the J call TRBJ1-6; D unresolved. Germline CDR1 is MNHEY and CDR2 is SVGAGI. CDR3 size: 16 residues. This CDR3 reads CASSYSLGRRNSPLHF. The CDR3, as DNA: TGTGCCAGCAGCTACTCCCTGGGCAGGCGCAATTCACCCCTCCACTTT.

This clone showed up just once. This chain uses TRBV11-2 with TRBJ2-5; 14 bases line up with TRBD2. The V gene end was trimmed by 5 bases and the J gene end by 4 bases; junction bases not matched to a gene: 15. The V gene's germline CDR1 is SGHAT and CDR2 FQNNGV. This CDR3 is 19 amino acids long. CDR3 nucleotide sequence: TGTGCCAGCAGCCCCACGCCCGGGACTAGCGGGGGAATAGGAGAGACCCAGTACTTC. Residues: CASSPTPGTSGGIGETQYF.

The chain combines TRBV9 with TRBJ2-5, with D perhaps matching TRBD1 (6 bases). V lost 3 bases, J lost 5 bases, and 17 bases lay in between. Per germline, CDR1 SGDLS and CDR2 YYNGEE. The CDR3 is made up of 15 amino acids. In DNA form, the CDR3 reads TGTGCCAGCAGCGCGAAGACAGGCCCCACCGAGACCCAGTACTTC. Protein: CASSAKTGPTETQYF.

The rearrangement links TRBV7-2 to TRBJ2-4, with TRBD2 identical over 7 bases. The CDR3 spans 12 residues. Germline trimming cut 3 bases from V and 11 bases from J; bases unmatched to any gene: 4. The germline V gene encodes CDR1 SGHTA and CDR2 FQGNSA. DNA for the CDR3: TGTGCCAGCAGCTTGGGAGGGGTCGTTCAGTACTTC. It translates to CASSLGGVVQYF. Drawing the rest from reference TRBV7-2 and TRBJ2-4, the complete variable domain is GAGVSQSPSNKVTEKGKDVELRCDPISGHTALYWYRQSLGQGLEFLIYFQGNSAPDKSGLPSDRFSAERTGGSVSTLTIQRTQQEDSAVYLCASSLGGVVQYFGAGTRLSVL.

The genes are TRBV15 and TRBJ2-3; D is perhaps TRBD2 (7 bases). The CDR3 totals 14 residues. The germline CDR1 and CDR2 sequences are LNHNV and YYDKDF (reference sequence). The ends were cut back, 9 bases at V and 0 bases at J, with 13 bases in the middle. CDR3 residues: CATSRGLSTDTQYF. CDR3 nucleotide sequence: TGTGCCACTTCGCGGGGGCTAAGCACAGATACGCAGTATTTT.

The chain is built from TRBV2 and TRBJ1-1; TRBD1 might be the D (6 bases). This CDR3 region has 13 residues. V lost 7 bases and J lost 1, with 10 bases in between. Per germline, CDR1 SNHLY and CDR2 FYNNEI. This CDR3 reads CASIIQGNTEAFF. CDR3 bases: TGTGCCAGCATTATACAGGGGAACACTGAAGCTTTCTTT.

This chain joins TRBV27 and TRBJ2-7, with D possibly being TRBD1 (6 bases). V was trimmed by 0 bases and J by 4 bases, leaving 10 bases between them. Germline-derived CDR1 and CDR2 are MNHEY and SMNVEV (reference sequence). This CDR3 has 14 residues. The CDR3 loop reads CASSLSDSKYEQYF. The CDR3 coding sequence is TGTGCCAGCAGTTTATCGGACAGTAAATACGAGCAGTACTTC.

This rearrangement joins TRBV4-1 to TRBJ2-5, with 8 positions matching TRBD1. V was pared by 3 bases and J by 6 bases, with 9 bases of the junction left unmatched. Germline V gene lookup returns CDR1 MGHRA and CDR2 YSYEKL. CDR3 size: 15 residues. CDR3 nucleotides: TGCGCCAGCAGCCAGCAGGGACAGGCCGACAAGACCCAGTACTTC. Its translation is CASSQQGQADKTQYF.

CDR3 in amino acids: CASSYTPGAEAFF. CDR3 bases: TGTGCCAGCAGTTACACGCCGGGGGCTGAAGCTTTCTTT. The genes are TRBV7-3 and TRBJ1-1, with a possible D match to TRBD1 (5 bases). The germline V gene has CDR1 SGHTA and CDR2 FQGTGA. V lost 6 bases and J lost 6, with 14 bases in between. The CDR3 is made up of 13 amino acids.

The rearrangement links TRBV19 to TRBJ1-3; possible D gene TRBD1, 5 bases. Trimming stripped 11 bases from V and 2 bases from J, with 10 bases between. This CDR3 has 12 amino acids. The germline V gene has CDR1 LNHDA and CDR2 SQIVND (reference sequence). CDR3 nucleotides: TGTGCCGCGGGGACCGCTGGAAACACCATATATTTT. It yields the protein CAAGTAGNTIYF.

This chain joins TRBV28 and TRBJ1-2, with D possibly matching TRBD1 (6 bases). The V end was cut by 5 bases, the J end by 8 bases, with 15 bases between. Germline V CDR1 and CDR2: MDHEN, SYDVKM. This CDR3 contains 13 residues. CDR3 nucleotide sequence: TGTGCCAGCAGTCCGAGTCAACAGGGAGGCTACACCTTC. This sequence encodes CASSPSQQGGYTF.

V gene TRBV7-3 combines with J gene TRBJ2-3; 8 bases are shared with TRBD2. The length of the CDR3 is 18 residues. V dropped 0 bases and J dropped 2; count of bases not matched to a gene: 10. CDR1 and CDR2 (germline): SGHTA, FQGTGA. CDR3 amino acids: CASSLTPHGGGHTDTQYF. The CDR3 DNA reads TGTGCCAGCAGCTTAACACCCCACGGGGGGGGTCACACAGATACGCAGTATTTT.

This chain connects TRBV11-2 to TRBJ2-7; 7 bases are shared with TRBD1. Germline V gene sequence: CDR1 SGHAT, CDR2 FQNNGV. V shed 0 bases, J shed 3 bases, and the junction held 5 bases outside the gene matches. The CDR3 totals 15 residues. The DNA of the CDR3 is TGTGCCAGCAGCTTAGACGGACAGGTACTCTACGAGCAGTACTTC. Protein product: CASSLDGQVLYEQYF. Based on the CDR3 plus reference TRBV11-2 and TRBJ2-7, the full variable domain is EAGVAQSPRYKIIEKRQSVAFWCNPISGHATLYWYQQILGQGPKLLIQFQNNGVVDDSQLPKDRFSAERLKGVDSTLKIQPAKLEDSAVYLCASSLDGQVLYEQYFGPGTRLTVT.

The chain links TRBV14 to TRBJ2-1; D is uncertain. The germline V gene has CDR1 SGHDN and CDR2 FVKESK. This CDR3 is built from 14 residues. V gave up 10 bases and J gave up 0 bases, with 13 bases separating them. The CDR3 DNA reads TGTGCCACCTCTCGAGCGCACTCCTACAATGAGCAGTTCTTC. Translation gives CATSRAHSYNEQFF.

The V call is TRBV12-2, the J call TRBJ2-1; no DNA check was done on the table's D call, TRBD2. TRBV12-2 is a pseudogene locus. The CDR3 is made up of 16 amino acids. CDR3 sequence reads: CASRLDGELYHNEQFF. The CDR3 DNA reads as TGTGCAAGTCGCTTAGACGGGGAGCTTTACCACAATGAGCAGTTCTTC.

V is TRBV14 and J is TRBJ2-3, with 11 bases aligning to TRBD2. V lost 2 bases and J lost 15; bases outside the gene matches: 13. The CDR3 is 15 residues long. Germline V CDR1 and CDR2: SGHDN, FVKESK. CDR3 nucleotide sequence: TGTGCCAGCAGCCAACCGGGACTAGCGGCAGTTCCGTTCTATTTT. Its translation is CASSQPGLAAVPFYF.

This clone is a singleton in its sample. V usage is TRBV6-4 and J usage is TRBJ1-6; 7 bases are shared with TRBD1. Trimming cost V 3 bases and J 2 bases; bases outside gene matches: 4. CDR1 is MRHNA and CDR2 is SNTAGT in the germline V gene. The CDR3 covers 16 residues. The CDR3 here is CASSETGFTYNSPLHF. In nucleotides, the CDR3 is TGTGCCAGCAGTGAGACAGGGTTTACCTATAATTCACCCCTCCACTTT.

This clone appeared once. The J gene is TRBJ2-2, the V gene TRBV11-2; 7 bases agree with TRBD2. This CDR3 contains 16 residues. Germline trimming cut 1 base from V and 2 bases from J; bases unmatched to any gene: 4. The germline V gene encodes CDR1 SGHAT and CDR2 FQNNGV. CDR3 sequence: CASSLVGGRNTGELFF. The CDR3 DNA is TGTGCCAGCAGCTTAGTGGGGGGGAGAAACACCGGGGAGCTGTTTTTT.

A single count supports this clone. V gene TRBV5-1 combines with J gene TRBJ2-7; TRBD1 matches 10 bases. CDR3 length equals 14 residues. V shed 2 bases and J 7 bases; nucleotides not matched to a gene: 6. Looked up from germline, CDR1 is SGHRS and CDR2 is YFSETQ. As DNA, the CDR3 is TGCGCCAGCAGCTTAGGGACAGGGGCTAGGGAGCAGTACTTC. Translation: CASSLGTGAREQYF.

V usage is TRBV5-1 and J usage is TRBJ2-6; D possibly corresponds to TRBD1 (5 bases). The CDR3 is made up of 19 amino acids. Trimming removed 3 bases at V and 0 bases at J, with 19 bases between. Germline CDR1 is SGHRS and CDR2 is YFSETQ. CDR3 nucleotides: TGCGCCAGCAGCTCCCCACCCCCACAGGTTTTCTCTGGGGCCAACGTCCTGACTTTC. Translation: CASSSPPPQVFSGANVLTF. The entire variable domain, with the rest obtained from reference TRBV5-1 and TRBJ2-6, is as follows: KAGVTQTPRYLIKTRGQQVTLSCSPISGHRSVSWYQQTPGQGLQFLFEYFSETQRNKGNFPGRFSGRQFSNSRSEMNVSTLELGDSALYLCASSSPPPQVFSGANVLTFGAGSRLTVL.

Turning to this clone: The germline gene is not matched at one end of the junction; a read error may be the cause. This specimen includes other DNA sequences encoding the same CDR3. The CDR3 sequence: CASSQDWLATTGELFF. CDR3 in DNA: TGTGCCAGCAGTCAAGATTGGCTAGCGACCACCGGGGAGCTGTTTTTT. V usage is TRBV3-1 (or the pseudogene TRBV3-2) and J usage is TRBJ2-2; D possibly corresponds to TRBD2 (6 bases). The V gene's germline CDR1 is LGHDT and CDR2 YNNKEL (reference sequence). This CDR3 contains 16 residues.

The V gene is TRBV12-3 or TRBV12-4, the J gene TRBJ1-6; a possible D gene is TRBD1 (5 bases). The CDR3 runs to 13 residues. V dropped 2 bases and J dropped 7 bases, with 6 bases sitting between them. The CDR3 is CASSLSGNSPLHF. The CDR3 DNA reads TGTGCCAGCAGTTTATCAGGGAATTCACCCCTCCACTTT.

The chain combines TRBV19 with TRBJ1-5; unclear D gene. V lost 5 bases, J lost 4 bases, and 9 bases lay in between. The CDR3 spans 13 residues. Germline-derived CDR1 and CDR2 are LNHDA and SQIVND (reference sequence). CDR3 in amino acids: CASSPRPNQPQHF. CDR3 nucleotide sequence: TGTGCCAGTAGTCCCAGGCCTAATCAGCCCCAGCATTTT.